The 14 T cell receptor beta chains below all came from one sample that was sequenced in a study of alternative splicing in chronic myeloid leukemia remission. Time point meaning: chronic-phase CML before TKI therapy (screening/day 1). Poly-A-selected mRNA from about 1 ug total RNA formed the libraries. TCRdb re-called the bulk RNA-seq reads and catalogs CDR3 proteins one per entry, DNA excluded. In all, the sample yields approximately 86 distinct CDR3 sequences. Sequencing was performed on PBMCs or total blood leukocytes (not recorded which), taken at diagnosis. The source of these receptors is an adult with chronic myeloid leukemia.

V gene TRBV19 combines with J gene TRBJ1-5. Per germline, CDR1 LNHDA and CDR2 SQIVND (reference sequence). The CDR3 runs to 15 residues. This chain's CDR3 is CASSTPRPSNQPQHF.

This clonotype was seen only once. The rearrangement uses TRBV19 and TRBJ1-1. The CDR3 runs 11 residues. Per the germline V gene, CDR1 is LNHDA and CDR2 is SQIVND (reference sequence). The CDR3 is CASSIFGEAFF.

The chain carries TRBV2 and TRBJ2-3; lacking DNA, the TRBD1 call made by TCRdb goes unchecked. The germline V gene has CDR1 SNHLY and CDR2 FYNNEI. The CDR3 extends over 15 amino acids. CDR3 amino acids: CASSVGQGGTDTQYF. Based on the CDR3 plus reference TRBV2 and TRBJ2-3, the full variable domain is EPEVTQTPSHQVTQMGQEVILRCVPISNHLYFYWYRQILGQKVEFLVSFYNNEISEKSEIFDDQFSVERPDGSNFTLKIRSTKLEDSAMYFCASSVGQGGTDTQYFGPGTRLTVL.

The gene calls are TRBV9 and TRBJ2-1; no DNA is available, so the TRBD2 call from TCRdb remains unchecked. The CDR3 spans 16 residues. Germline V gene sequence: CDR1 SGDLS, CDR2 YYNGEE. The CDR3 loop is CASSVAMGGEIHEQFF.

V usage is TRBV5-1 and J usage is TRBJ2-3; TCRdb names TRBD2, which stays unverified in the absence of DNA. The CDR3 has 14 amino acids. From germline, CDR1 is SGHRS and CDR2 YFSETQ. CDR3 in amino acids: CASSLWTSPDTQYF.

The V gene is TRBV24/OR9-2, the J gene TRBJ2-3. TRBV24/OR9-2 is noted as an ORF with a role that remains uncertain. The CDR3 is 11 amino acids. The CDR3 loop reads CATSDADTQYF.

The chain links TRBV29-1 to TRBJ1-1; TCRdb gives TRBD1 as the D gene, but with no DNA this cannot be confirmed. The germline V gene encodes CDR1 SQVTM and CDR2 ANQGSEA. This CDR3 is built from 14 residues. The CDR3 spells CSVDRGDENTEAFF.

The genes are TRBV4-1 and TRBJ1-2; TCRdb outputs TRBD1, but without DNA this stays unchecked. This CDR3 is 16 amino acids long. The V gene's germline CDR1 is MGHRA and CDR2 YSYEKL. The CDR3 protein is CASSRAEWDRSYGYTF.

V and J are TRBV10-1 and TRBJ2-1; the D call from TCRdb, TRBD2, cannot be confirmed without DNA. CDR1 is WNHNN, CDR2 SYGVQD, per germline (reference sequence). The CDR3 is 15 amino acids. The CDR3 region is CASSEGGGDGYEQFF.

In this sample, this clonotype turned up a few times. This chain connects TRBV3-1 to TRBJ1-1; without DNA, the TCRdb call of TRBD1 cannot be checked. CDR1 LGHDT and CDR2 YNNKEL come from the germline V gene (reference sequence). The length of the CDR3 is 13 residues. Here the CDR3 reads CASSQLGPTEAFF.

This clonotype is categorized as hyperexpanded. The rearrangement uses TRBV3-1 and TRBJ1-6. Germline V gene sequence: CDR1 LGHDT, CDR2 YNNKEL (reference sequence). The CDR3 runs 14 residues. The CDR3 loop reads CASSLRAEGRPLHF.

This chain's CDR3 is CASSPPIPNYGYTF. This chain joins TRBV18 and TRBJ1-2. CDR3 length equals 14 residues. Germline V lookup: CDR1 KGHSH, CDR2 LQKENI.

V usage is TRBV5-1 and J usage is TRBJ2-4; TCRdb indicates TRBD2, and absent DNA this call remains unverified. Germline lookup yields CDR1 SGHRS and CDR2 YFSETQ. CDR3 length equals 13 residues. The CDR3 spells CASSFGQRELQYF.

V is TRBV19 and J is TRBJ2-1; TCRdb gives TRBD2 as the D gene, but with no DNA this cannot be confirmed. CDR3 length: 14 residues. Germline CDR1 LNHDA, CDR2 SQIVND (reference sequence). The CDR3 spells CASSGDPIMDEQFF.